This T cell receptor (beta chain) was obtained from a study of shared clonotypes between healthy human individuals. Study summary: The cohort had two women and a few men, ages 18 to 49.

Deep was the level at which the assay was run. It was across several immunoSEQ plates that each subset's genomic DNA was evenly split. Using immunoSEQ multiplex PCR, the repertoire was profiled, and TCRdb retains in-frame clones only, with some absent. The table has about 770,000 clones, 72% seen once. The sequencing sample was made of memory CD4+ T cells sorted from blood. Stated subset: CD45RA-negative fraction. This receptor was identified in a woman between 25 and 40 years old in good health.

The CDR3 DNA sequence: TGTGCCAGCAGCTTCCGACCGGGACAGACTATGGGCTACACCTTC. It is translated as CASSFRPGQTMGYTF. The V and J genes are TRBV9 and TRBJ1-2; TRBD1 agrees at 7 bases. V was clipped by 4 bases and J by 8 bases; unmatched bases: 14. Germline V gene lookup returns CDR1 SGDLS and CDR2 YYNGEE. The CDR3 has 15 residues.